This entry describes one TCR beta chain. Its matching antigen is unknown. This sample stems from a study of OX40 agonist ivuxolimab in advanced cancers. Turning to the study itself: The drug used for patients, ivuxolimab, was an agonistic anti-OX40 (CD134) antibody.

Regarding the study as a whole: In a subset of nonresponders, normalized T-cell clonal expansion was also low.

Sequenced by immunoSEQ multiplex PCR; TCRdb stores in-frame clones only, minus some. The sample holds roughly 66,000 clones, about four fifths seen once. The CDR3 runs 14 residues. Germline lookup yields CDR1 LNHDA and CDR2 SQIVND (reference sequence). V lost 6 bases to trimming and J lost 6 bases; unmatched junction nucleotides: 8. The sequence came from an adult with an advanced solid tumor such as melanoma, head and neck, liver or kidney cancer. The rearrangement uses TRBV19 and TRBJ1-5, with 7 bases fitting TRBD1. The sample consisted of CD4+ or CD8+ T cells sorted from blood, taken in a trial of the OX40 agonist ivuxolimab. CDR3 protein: CASSPDRVGQPQHF. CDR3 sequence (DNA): TGTGCCAGTAGCCCCGACAGGGTTGGTCAGCCCCAGCATTTT.